The present entry profiles one TCR beta chain with its context. The table lists this clonotype with many counts. No cognate antigen has been identified for it. No clone much larger than this one lies a single base away; base qualities are absent. The method was multiplex PCR. The instrument given in TCRdb is Illumina HiSeq 4000. TCR beta libraries were built with iRepertoire HTBI primers and Arm-PCR amplification of CDR3 regions. PCR products were gel purified before sequencing. The original methods were these. A total of 62 TRBV and under 15 TRBJ segments were identified across samples and were used for gene usage analysis of CDR3 amino acid clonotypes. COPE and FqMerger were used to merge filtered high-quality paired reads into contigs. BLAST was used to align contigs to IMGT TRBV, TRBD and TRBJ reference genes, and CDR3 was defined according to IMGT. Any clonotype with a frequency above 0.1% was classified as a highly expanded clone. Shannon entropy served as the measure of repertoire diversity, while the Gini coefficient captured V-J evenness. A clonotype found in more than one individual was treated as public. Through fastp at Q25 and MiXCR, TCRdb rebuilt clones from the public reads, retaining in-frame beta chains. Rows with one shared CDR3 protein collapse into an entry with the most common genes and DNA. TCRdb, not the original authors, processed these V and J calls. In this sample the table shows approximately 440,000 distinct CDR3 sequences, 15% to 20% of which occur a single time. The ten largest clonotypes hold 12% of the sample.

The sample belongs to a study of regulatory T cells in long-lasting Graves disease (dated by TCRdb to about 2021). Regarding the study in general: Newly diagnosed Graves' disease patients had taken antithyroid drugs for less than 3 months. Peripheral blood TCR sequencing and RNA sequencing compared persistent Graves' disease patients with newly diagnosed Graves' disease patients. The study took place in China and was registered as a clinical trial. TCR sequencing covered approximately 13 persistent and approximately 20 newly diagnosed Graves' disease patients, approximately 33 samples in total. The paper as a whole reports these results and caveats: Compared with newly diagnosed patients, patients with persistent Graves' disease had lower TCR Shannon entropy and fewer highly expanded clones, which suggests clonal expansion. The authors acknowledged the small sample size as a limitation that may reduce accuracy. Sequencing and analysis were restricted to the TCR beta chain. Preferential use of TRBV28, TRBJ1-2 and TRBJ2-5 was observed in persistent disease, whereas TRBV20-1 and TRBJ2-1 were favored in newly diagnosed disease. Persistent patients shared more public clonotypes among themselves (around 3,000) than newly diagnosed patients did (nearly 1,000). The study examined only peripheral blood because the primary lesion, thyroid tissue, could not be accessed.

The time point label on this specimen signifies: newly diagnosed GD, antithyroid drugs for less than 3 months. For both TCR sequencing and RNA sequencing, RNA was extracted from PBMCs in TRIzol. The diagnosis of Graves' disease followed American Thyroid Association guidelines. Recruitment of patients was carried out at an endocrinology department in Xi'an, China. Each patient gave approximately 9 milliliters of peripheral blood, collected in an EDTA anticoagulant tube. PBMCs were isolated by Ficoll Paque Plus density gradient separation without further T cell sorting. An Agilent 2100 Bioanalyzer and agarose gel were used to assess RNA quality, and a NanoDrop 2000 was used to measure RNA concentration. From the cysteine through the phenylalanine, the CDR3 covers 14 amino acids. The DNA shown is the 42-base CDR3, in frame from base 1. V sheds 6 bases and J sheds 6 bases, leaving 15 bases between their ends. Taken from the germline V gene (reference sequence), the CDR1 and CDR2 loops are MNHEY and SMNVEV.

The same specimen was also included in a second study, on T cells in Graves' hyperthyroidism and ophthalmopathy. In that second paper, the authors write: A patient counted as having stable Graves' hyperthyroidism if no progression to ophthalmopathy occurred over 18 months of follow-up. The hyperthyroidism patients were between 18 and 65 years old and newly diagnosed, with a disease duration of less than 2 months. Any patient with an uncontrolled infection, another autoimmune disease, pregnancy or lactation was excluded. Diagnoses were established on the basis of clinical symptoms, serum thyroxine and TRAb, thyroid ultrasound, and orbital computed tomography. A first-round RT-PCR of the TCR CDR3 used the HTBI primer set with the Qiagen OneStep RT-PCR kit. Most expanded thyroid clonotypes (frequency above 0.001) were also detected in blood, suggesting blood repertoires may reflect thyroid immune responses. In cross-validation, a model built on a 13 V-J signature told ophthalmopathy apart from stable hyperthyroidism with approximately 90% sensitivity and 81% to 82% specificity, and in testing the same model reached 80%/75%. During validation, the model predicted progression to ophthalmopathy a median of about 5.9 months ahead of onset, with around 65% sensitivity and around 72% specificity. TCR V-J signatures able to tell the groups apart were searched for in a discovery cohort of 100 patients, of whom around 43 had Graves' ophthalmopathy and around 58 had stable Graves' hyperthyroidism. Prospective prediction of ophthalmopathy was tested in an independent validation cohort consisting of roughly 20 hyperthyroidism patients and around 16 patients who later progressed to ophthalmopathy. The 100 or so discovery patients were randomly split 7:3 into training and test sets. Thyroid tissue and blood T-cell repertoires from about six Graves' hyperthyroidism patients were also compared in the study. Once sampling was done, hyperthyroidism patients were given methimazole at a starting dose of 30 mg daily, whereas ophthalmopathy patients were given high-dose intravenous methylprednisolone. The libraries were constructed in a second round of multiplex PCR and then size-selected and purified. The libraries were sequenced on an Illumina HiSeq2000 using paired-end 100 bp reads. SOAPnuke was used to process the raw data, throwing out any read that contained adapters or uncalled bases, had a mean Phred below 15, or lacked an exact constant-primer or identifier match. COPE v1.2.5 was used to merge high-quality paired reads, and clonotypes were defined as unique nucleotide sequences. Clonotypes were aligned to IMGT TRBV, TRBD and TRBJ reference segments using MiTCR v1.1. Analysis was restricted to V-J combinations with a frequency above 0.0001, which covered roughly 99% of repertoires. A TCS score was defined as the ratio of F50 (clonal expansion) to E x V (chaos), with BLOSUM62-based TCRdist applied between CDR3 peptides within each V-J. Welch's t-statistics and random forest reduced 450 to 600 V-J features to about 12, which were used in a naive Bayes classifier (R e1071). No statistical method was used to set the sample size in advance, and investigators knew the group allocation. According to the paper, TCR Vbeta CDR3 sequencing was carried out on over 130 peripheral blood samples, which came from about 45 ophthalmopathy, around 75 hyperthyroidism and approximately 17 progressor patients.

The receptor was isolated from a man in his forties with Graves disease. Donor details come from another sample of the same person, matched by shared clones. The sequenced sample was peripheral blood mononuclear cells (PBMCs), obtained at new diagnosis, from a patient treated with antithyroid drugs. The V gene is TRBV27 and the J gene is TRBJ1-5; the D segment could be TRBD1, given 5 matching bases. The sequenced DNA is TGTGCCAGCAGGGAAGGGGTCTCCAGTCAGCCCCAGCATTTT. Its protein product is CASREGVSSQPQHF.